The text below deals with one T cell receptor beta chain. The antigen is undetermined. The source of the sample is a study of blood T cells in healthy people across ages. Findings and limits, study-wide: Versus aged donors, long-lived donors had higher diversity and more naive CD4+ cells.

The CDR3 totals 15 residues. Germline CDR1 and CDR2: SGHDT and YYEEEE. V was cut by 3 bases and J by 1 base, with 11 bases left in between. Next came a second PCR, run for about 6 to 12 cycles, which used a sample-barcoded 5' primer along with a J-beta primer mix. Per-sample output comprised a minimum of 2.5 million paired-end reads containing CDR3. TCRdb used MiXCR to reprocess the 5' RACE reads, holding one entry per CDR3 protein. The repertoire has about 800,000 distinct CDR3 sequences, about three fifths of them found once; the top ten carry about 20%. This TCR was recovered from a man younger than 40 in good health. The source material was blood. J is TRBJ2-1 and V is TRBV5-6; weak D call: TRBD1 (6 bases). Written as DNA, the CDR3 is TGTGCCAGCAGCTCCGCAGGGGTATCCTACAATGAGCAGTTCTTC. Its protein product is CASSSAGVSYNEQFF.